The 13 T cell receptor beta chains listed next were all sequenced from one sample in a study of blood T cell repertoires in COVID-19. Here immunoSEQ multiplex PCR was the method, and the copy in TCRdb shows in-frame clones only, minus some. This table holds approximately 200,000 clones, roughly four fifths found once. Sequenced: PBMCs or T cells enriched from blood (not recorded which). The receptors here all came from a man aged 35 to 55 who had recovered from COVID-19.

Only a few counts were recorded for this clone. Written as DNA, the CDR3 is TGTGCCAGCAGCACCGGAACAGGGGCTGAAGCTTTCTTT. It translates to CASSTGTGAEAFF. The chain combines TRBV5-6 with TRBJ1-1; 7 bases are shared with TRBD1. This CDR3 has 13 residues. Germline values: CDR1 SGHDT, CDR2 YYEEEE. Trimming at V came to 4 bases and at J to 6 bases, leaving 6 bases not matched to a gene. Full variable domain (rest looked up from reference TRBV5-6 and TRBJ1-1): DAGVTQSPTHLIKTRGQQVTLRCSPKSGHDTVSWYQQALGQGPQFIFQYYEEEERQRGNFPDRFSGHQFPNYSSELNVNALLLGDSALYLCASSTGTGAEAFFGQGTRLTVV.

This clone was observed a single time. V and J are TRBV11-2 and TRBJ1-2; D is ambiguous. This CDR3 is 15 amino acids long. Trimming stripped 0 bases from V and 3 bases from J, with 11 bases between. Germline V gene sequence: CDR1 SGHAT, CDR2 FQNNGV. For the CDR3, the DNA is TGTGCCAGCAGCTTAGATTTCCAGGTTTACTATGGCTACACCTTC. As protein: CASSLDFQVYYGYTF.

V is TRBV19 and J is TRBJ1-2, with D uncertain. This CDR3 has 13 amino acids. From germline, CDR1 is LNHDA and CDR2 SQIVND (reference sequence). V lost 3 bases and J 8 bases, leaving 13 bases between the germline ends. The CDR3, as DNA: TGTGCCAGTAGTATCAACCAGAGCGGGGGCTACACCTTC. Amino acids: CASSINQSGGYTF.

This chain links TRBV4-2 with TRBJ1-2, with 8 bases aligning to TRBD1. The germline gives CDR1 LGHNA, CDR2 YNFKEQ. The J segment lost 6 bases and the V segment lost 4 bases, leaving 10 bases of the junction unmatched. There are 15 residues in the CDR3. The CDR3 bases are TGTGCCAGCAGCCCCTCGGAGACAGGGGTAAATGGCTACACCTTC. It translates to CASSPSETGVNGYTF.

This chain joins TRBV5-1 and TRBJ2-1; 10 bases map to TRBD1. Germline V gene lookup returns CDR1 SGHRS and CDR2 YFSETQ. V shed 5 bases and J 9 bases; nucleotides not matched to a gene: 17. The CDR3 has 17 amino acids. This CDR3 is CASRGDGTGEPFGEQFF. CDR3 nucleotide sequence: TGCGCCAGCAGAGGGGACGGGACAGGGGAACCGTTTGGTGAGCAGTTCTTC. The full variable domain, with the rest looked up from reference TRBV5-1 and TRBJ2-1, is KAGVTQTPRYLIKTRGQQVTLSCSPISGHRSVSWYQQTPGQGLQFLFEYFSETQRNKGNFPGRFSGRQFSNSRSEMNVSTLELGDSALYLCASRGDGTGEPFGEQFFGPGTRLTVL.

The chain joins TRBV9 to TRBJ2-5; D might be TRBD1 (5 bases). Germline loops: CDR1 SGDLS, CDR2 YYNGEE. This CDR3 has 14 residues. V was pared by 3 bases and J by 0 bases, with 9 bases between. The CDR3 nucleotides read TGTGCCAGCAGCGAAGACAGTTACCAAGAGACCCAGTACTTC. Amino acids: CASSEDSYQETQYF. The complete variable domain, with remaining parts taken from reference TRBV9 and TRBJ2-5, reads DSGVTQTPKHLITATGQRVTLRCSPRSGDLSVYWYQQSLDQGLQFLIQYYNGEERAKGNILERFSAQQFPDLHSELNLSSLELGDSALYFCASSEDSYQETQYFGPGTRLLVL.

This chain joins TRBV5-1 and TRBJ2-2; the D gene is possibly TRBD2 (6 bases). This CDR3 contains 16 residues. Per germline, CDR1 SGHRS and CDR2 YFSETQ. Trimming stripped 0 bases from V and 6 bases from J, with 15 bases between. Here the CDR3 reads CASSLVVGGSPGELFF. DNA for the CDR3: TGCGCCAGCAGCTTGGTCGTCGGAGGGTCCCCCGGGGAGCTGTTTTTT.

The chain combines TRBV29-1 with TRBJ2-7; 8 nucleotides align to TRBD1. The CDR3 sequence is 12 residues long. Germline V gene data show CDR1 as SQVTM and CDR2 as ANQGSEA. After removal of 7 bases from V and 3 bases from J, the junction contained 5 bases not matched to a gene. The CDR3 nucleotides are TGCAGCGCCCGAGGGACAGGCTACGAGCAGTACTTC. Its protein is CSARGTGYEQYF.

This clone has more than one count but fewer than ten. The J gene is TRBJ1-6, the V gene TRBV5-6; weak D call: TRBD1 (6 bases). Trimming shortened V by 4 bases and J by 7 bases, and 15 bases separated the two germline ends. CDR1 and CDR2 (germline): SGHDT, YYEEEE. The CDR3 runs to 15 residues. CDR3 loop: CASSPGTRFNSPLHF. In nucleotides, the CDR3 is TGTGCCAGCAGCCCCGGGACAAGATTCAATTCACCCCTCCACTTT.

The rearrangement joins TRBV5-1 to TRBJ2-5, with D perhaps matching TRBD1 (6 bases). The germline CDR1 and CDR2 sequences are SGHRS and YFSETQ. V dropped 0 bases and J dropped 2 bases, with 8 bases sitting between them. This CDR3 spans 14 amino acids. CDR3 nucleotides: TGCGCCAGCAGCTTGGGGACAGCACAAGAGACCCAGTACTTC. It translates to CASSLGTAQETQYF.

This clone appeared a single time. The chain is built from TRBV29-1 and TRBJ1-1, with 7 bases identical to TRBD1. From germline, CDR1 is SQVTM and CDR2 ANQGSEA. The CDR3 has 14 amino acids. V trimming: 1 base; J trimming: 1 base; junction bases outside the gene matches: 3. DNA of the CDR3: TGCAGCGTTGAAGTCGGACAGGCGAACACTGAAGCTTTCTTT. It codes for CSVEVGQANTEAFF.

This sequence joins TRBV7-8 and TRBJ2-7, with a tentative D call TRBD2 (6 bases). From germline, CDR1 is SGHVS and CDR2 FQNEAQ. V was clipped by 2 bases and J by 2 bases, with 13 bases between them. This CDR3 is 15 amino acids long. The DNA of the CDR3 is TGTGCCAGCAGCTTAAATCCTAGCGCAGCCTACGAGCAGTACTTC. Translated: CASSLNPSAAYEQYF.

This clone has more than one count but fewer than ten. The chain links TRBV19 to TRBJ1-2; D unresolved. V lost 6 bases, J lost 7 bases, and 21 bases lay in between. The CDR3 runs 15 residues. Germline assignment: CDR1 LNHDA and CDR2 SQIVND (reference sequence). Here the CDR3 DNA reads TGTGCCAGTAGCACTAAGCCCCTCTATTATGGTGGCTACACCTTC. This gives the protein CASSTKPLYYGGYTF.